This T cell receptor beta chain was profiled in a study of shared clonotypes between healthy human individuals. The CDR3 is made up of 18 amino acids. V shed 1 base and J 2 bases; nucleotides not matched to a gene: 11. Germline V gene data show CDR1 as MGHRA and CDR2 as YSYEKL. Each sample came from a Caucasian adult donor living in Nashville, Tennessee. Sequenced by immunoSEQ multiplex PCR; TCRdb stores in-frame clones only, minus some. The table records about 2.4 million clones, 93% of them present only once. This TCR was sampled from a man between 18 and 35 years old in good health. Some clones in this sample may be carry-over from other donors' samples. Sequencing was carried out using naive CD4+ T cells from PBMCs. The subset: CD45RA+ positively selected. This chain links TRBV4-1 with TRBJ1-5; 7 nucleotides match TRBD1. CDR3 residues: CASSQAPPTGRGNQPQHF. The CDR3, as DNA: TGCGCCAGCAGCCAAGCTCCTCCGACAGGGAGAGGCAATCAGCCCCAGCATTTT.